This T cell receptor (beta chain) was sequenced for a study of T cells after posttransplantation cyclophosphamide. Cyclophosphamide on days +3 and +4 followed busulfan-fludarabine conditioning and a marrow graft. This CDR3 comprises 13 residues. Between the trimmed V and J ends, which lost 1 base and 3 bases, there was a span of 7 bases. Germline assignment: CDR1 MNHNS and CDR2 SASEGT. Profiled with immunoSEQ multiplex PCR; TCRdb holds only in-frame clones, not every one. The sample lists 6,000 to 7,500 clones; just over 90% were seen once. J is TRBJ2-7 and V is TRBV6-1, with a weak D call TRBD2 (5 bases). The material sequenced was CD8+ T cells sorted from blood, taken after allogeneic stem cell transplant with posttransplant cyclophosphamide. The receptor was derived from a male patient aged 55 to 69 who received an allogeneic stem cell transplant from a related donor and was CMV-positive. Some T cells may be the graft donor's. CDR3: CASSEGTYYEQYF. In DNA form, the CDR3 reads TGTGCCAGCAGTGAAGGGACTTACTACGAGCAGTACTTC.